This T cell receptor (beta chain) was obtained from a study of cytomegalovirus exposure and HLA in healthy donors. Study-level points and caveats: The authors later linked a missense DCLRE1C variant to TCR beta V- and J-gene trimming.

PCR used 60 Vbeta primers and 13 Jbeta primers. Per the authors' pipeline: A follow-up analysis tallied tens of millions of unique TCR beta chains, about 10 million shared. Profiled with immunoSEQ multiplex PCR; TCRdb holds only in-frame clones, not every one. V and J calls and clone size follow that table, whereas D and trimming were derived from the DNA. The data hold roughly 130,000 clones, with 75% to 90% observed a single time. The CDR3 loop spans 15 amino acids. The V and J ends lost 1 base and 5 bases, in that order; junction bases with no gene match: 5. Germline V lookup: CDR1 MDHEN, CDR2 SYDVKM. Note on this clone: Its antigen is still unknown.

Sequenced: PBMCs. The chain combines TRBV28 with TRBJ2-7, with TRBD2 matching over 10 bases. This TCR was recovered from a man aged 35-49 years in good health and CMV-seronegative. Written as DNA, the CDR3 is TGTGCCAGCAGTTTATCATCTAGCGGGAGCAACGAGCAGTACTTC. Its translation: CASSLSSSGSNEQYF.